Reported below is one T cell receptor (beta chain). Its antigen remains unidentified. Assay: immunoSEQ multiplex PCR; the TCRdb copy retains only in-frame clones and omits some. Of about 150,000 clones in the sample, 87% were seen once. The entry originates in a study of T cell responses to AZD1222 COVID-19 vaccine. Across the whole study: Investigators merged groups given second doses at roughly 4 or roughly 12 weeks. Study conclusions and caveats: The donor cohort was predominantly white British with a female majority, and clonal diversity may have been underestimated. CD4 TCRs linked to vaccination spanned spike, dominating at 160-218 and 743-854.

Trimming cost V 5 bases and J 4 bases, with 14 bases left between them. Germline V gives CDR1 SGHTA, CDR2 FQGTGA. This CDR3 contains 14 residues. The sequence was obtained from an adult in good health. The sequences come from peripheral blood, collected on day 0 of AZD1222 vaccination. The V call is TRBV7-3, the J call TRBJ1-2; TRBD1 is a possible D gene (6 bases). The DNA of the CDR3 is TGTGCCAGCAGCCCCAGACAGGAGAGCTATGGCTACACCTTC. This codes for CASSPRQESYGYTF.